A selection of T cell receptor beta chains follows, all from one sample in a study of cytomegalovirus exposure and HLA in healthy donors. Profiling relied on immunoSEQ multiplex PCR, and the TCRdb table lists in-frame clones only, not all of them. The sample lists under 200,000 clones; about four fifths were seen once. The sample comprised PBMCs. The source is a male donor in good health and CMV-seropositive. The CDR3 runs from the conserved cysteine through the conserved F or W. The order of the fields is CDR3 length, J gene, D gene, V gene, clone size, CDR3 protein, CDR3 DNA. D genes are given only for firm matches. The listing skips clone size in some rows; elsewhere it reads once, few, many or a size class.

>15|TRBJ2-7|TRBD1|TRBV5-6|.
CASSGLGTGAYEQYF
TGTGCCAGCAGCGGTTTAGGGACAGGGGCTTATGAGCAGTACTTC
>16|TRBJ1-4|TRBD1|TRBV6-6|few
CASSSNRDRDGEKLFF
TGTGCCAGCAGTTCGAATCGGGACAGGGATGGAGAAAAACTGTTTTTT
>15|TRBJ2-5|.|TRBV2|.
CASRKGPRTKETQYF
TGTGCCAGCAGGAAAGGGCCGAGGACAAAAGAGACCCAGTACTTC
>16|TRBJ1-1|.|TRBV4-2|.
CASTTGQNGGKTEAFF
TGTGCCAGCACCACCGGCCAGAACGGGGGGAAGACTGAAGCTTTCTTT
>11|TRBJ2-7|.|TRBV30|few
CAWSREYEQYF
TGTGCCTGGAGTAGGGAGTACGAGCAGTACTTC
>13|TRBJ1-2|.|TRBV5-8|.
CASSLADNYGYTF
TGTGCCAGCAGCTTGGCAGATAACTATGGCTACACCTTC
>13|TRBJ1-2|TRBD1|TRBV7-6|.
CASSLGTDYGYTF
TGTGCCAGCAGCTTGGGGACAGACTATGGCTACACCTTC
>15|TRBJ1-2|TRBD1|TRBV4-1|.
CASSQDQGGGYGYTF
TGCGCCAGCAGCCAAGATCAAGGGGGCGGCTATGGCTACACCTTC
>15|TRBJ1-1|.|TRBV19|.
CASSIHQGSNTEAFF
TGTGCCAGTAGCATCCACCAGGGATCGAACACTGAAGCTTTCTTT
>15|TRBJ2-2|TRBD1|TRBV6-5|.
CASRSDRGPTGELFF
TGTGCCAGCCGATCGGACAGGGGACCCACCGGGGAGCTGTTTTTT
>14|TRBJ2-5|.|TRBV25-1|.
CASRDSRGGETQYF
TGTGCCAGCAGGGATAGTAGGGGTGGCGAGACCCAGTACTTC
>16|TRBJ2-3|TRBD2|TRBV6-5|.
CASSYSASGGHDTQYF
TGTGCCAGCAGTTACTCGGCCAGCGGGGGGCATGATACGCAGTATTTT
>15|TRBJ2-1|TRBD2|TRBV4-1|few
CASSRKERGDNEQFF
TGCGCCAGCAGCCGAAAGGAGCGGGGGGACAATGAGCAGTTCTTC
>16|TRBJ2-5|TRBD1|TRBV5-6|few
CASSLKGGAWAETQYF
TGTGCCAGCAGCTTGAAAGGGGGCGCTTGGGCAGAGACCCAGTACTTC
>14|TRBJ1-2|.|TRBV29-1|.
CSVEGSAYRYGYTF
TGCAGCGTTGAAGGGAGTGCATATCGCTATGGCTACACCTTC
>13|TRBJ1-5|.|TRBV7-2|.
CASSFRSNQPQHF
TGTGCCAGCAGTTTCCGGAGCAATCAGCCCCAGCATTTT
>16|TRBJ2-2|.|TRBV19|once
CASSIQGTLNTGELFF
TGTGCCAGTAGTATTCAGGGGACCCTGAACACCGGGGAGCTGTTTTTT
>15|TRBJ1-1|.|TRBV30|.
CAWSGGVAYNTEAFF
TGTGCCTGGAGTGGGGGGGTGGCATACAACACTGAAGCTTTCTTT
>18|TRBJ1-1|.|TRBV6-1|.
CASSVGFWVSRGNTEAFF
TGTGCCAGCAGTGTAGGTTTTTGGGTCTCACGGGGGAACACTGAAGCTTTCTTT
>13|TRBJ1-2|.|TRBV29-1|few
CSVELGAAYGYTF
TGCAGCGTCGAACTAGGGGCCGCCTATGGCTACACCTTC
>14|TRBJ2-7|.|TRBV5-1|.
CASSLATGSYEQYF
TGCGCCAGCAGCTTGGCCACAGGGTCCTACGAGCAGTACTTC
>12|TRBJ2-7|.|TRBV10-1|.
CASSPGLYEQYF
TGCGCCAGCAGCCCGGGACTCTACGAGCAGTACTTC
>15|TRBJ1-2|TRBD1|TRBV25-1|.
CASSDITGTAYGYTF
TGTGCCAGCAGTGACATTACCGGGACAGCCTATGGCTACACCTTC
>13|TRBJ2-5|.|TRBV30|.
CAWSVQYQETQYF
TGTGCCTGGAGTGTACAATATCAAGAGACCCAGTACTTC
>14|TRBJ2-7|.|TRBV6-5|.
CASTSGDITYEQYF
TGTGCCAGCACCTCCGGGGACATTACCTACGAGCAGTACTTC
>14|TRBJ2-7|TRBD1|TRBV6-1|.
CASKPGQGSYEQYF
TGTGCCAGTAAGCCGGGACAGGGCTCCTACGAGCAGTACTTC
>15|TRBJ2-7|TRBD1|TRBV6-1|many
CASSEVRDRGYEQYF
TGTGCCAGCAGTGAAGTGAGGGACAGGGGTTACGAGCAGTACTTC
>13|TRBJ1-6|.|TRBV7-2|.
CASSLDQDSPLHF
TGTGCCAGCAGCTTGGATCAGGATTCACCCCTCCACTTT
>14|TRBJ2-1|.|TRBV5-4|.
CASSTPGFYNEQFF
TGTGCCAGCAGTACCCCAGGGTTTTACAATGAGCAGTTCTTC
>14|TRBJ2-1|.|TRBV11-2|.
CASSPPPGGNEQFF
TGTGCCAGCAGCCCGCCCCCCGGGGGAAATGAGCAGTTCTTC
>16|TRBJ2-5|.|TRBV4-1|.
CASSQNRGGGQETQYF
TGCGCCAGCAGCCAAAACCGCGGGGGCGGGCAAGAGACCCAGTACTTC
>13|TRBJ1-1|.|TRBV7-9|few
CASSSGFNTEAFF
TGTGCCAGCAGCTCGGGATTTAACACTGAAGCTTTCTTT
>15|TRBJ1-1|.|TRBV6-6|.
CASSPQRAWDTEAFF
TGTGCCAGCAGTCCCCAGAGGGCCTGGGACACTGAAGCTTTCTTT
>13|TRBJ1-6|.|TRBV5-5|.
CASRLGANSPLHF
TGTGCCAGCAGGCTAGGGGCGAATTCACCCCTCCACTTT
>12|TRBJ2-7|.|TRBV30|.
CAWGRTSYEQYF
TGTGCTTGGGGCAGGACATCCTACGAGCAGTACTTC
>14|TRBJ2-3|.|TRBV7-3|.
CASSPLARTDTQYF
TGTGCCAGCAGCCCCCTAGCAAGGACAGATACGCAGTATTTT
>14|TRBJ2-1|TRBD2|TRBV2|.
CASRERGPYNEQFF
TGTGCCAGCCGAGAGCGGGGGCCCTACAATGAGCAGTTCTTC
>14|TRBJ1-5|TRBD1|TRBV6-1|few
CASRDRQGDQPQHF
TGTGCCAGCAGAGACCGACAGGGCGATCAGCCCCAGCATTTT
>16|TRBJ2-1|TRBD1|TRBV19|.
CASSTPRKGAGDEQFF
TGTGCCAGTAGTACCCCCCGGAAGGGGGCAGGCGATGAGCAGTTCTTC
>14|TRBJ2-7|TRBD2|TRBV7-6|.
CASSSSGGSYEQYF
TGTGCCAGCAGCTCAAGCGGGGGTTCCTACGAGCAGTACTTC
>14|TRBJ1-5|.|TRBV4-3|.
CASSPSGDNQPQHF
TGCGCCAGCAGCCCATCAGGGGACAATCAGCCCCAGCATTTT
>15|TRBJ1-1|TRBD1|TRBV18|.
CASSPGTGRNTEAFF
TGTGCCAGCTCACCTGGGACAGGGAGGAACACTGAAGCTTTCTTT
>15|TRBJ2-2|.|TRBV15|.
CATSRTKGDTGELFF
TGTGCCACCAGCAGAACTAAGGGGGACACCGGGGAGCTGTTTTTT
>16|TRBJ2-1|.|TRBV2|.
CASSPRRRGSYNEQFF
TGTGCCAGCAGCCCCCGCCGCCGGGGATCATACAATGAGCAGTTCTTC
>14|TRBJ1-2|.|TRBV6-1|.
CASSEAGQGNGYTF
TGTGCCAGCAGTGAAGCAGGGCAGGGGAATGGCTACACCTTC
>14|TRBJ1-1|.|TRBV5-5|few
CASRLRVLRTEAFF
TGTGCCAGCAGACTCAGGGTTTTAAGGACTGAAGCTTTCTTT
>13|TRBJ1-5|.|TRBV6-5|few
CASKERGNQPQHF
TGTGCCAGCAAAGAGAGGGGCAATCAGCCCCAGCATTTT